One sample yielded the 17 T cell receptor beta chains listed below, sequenced in a study of blood T cell repertoires in COVID-19 (TCRdb year 2020). The library was built by means of the immunoSEQ multiplex PCR assay. TCRdb retrieved this table from immuneACCESS and kept in-frame rearrangements only. Not all clones are present; in checked studies, unresolved V genes account for under half, and no reason is known for the remainder. Here the sample has 150,000 or so clones; approximately 81% occur a single time. The ten largest clones take up roughly 6% of the sample. Sequenced sample: PBMCs or T cells enriched from blood (not recorded which). The source of these receptors is a woman aged 35 to 49 with acute COVID-19.

V is TRBV6-5 and J is TRBJ1-1; 9 bases are a match to TRBD1. Trimming at V came to 2 bases and at J to 1 base, leaving 2 bases not matched to a gene. CDR1 MNHEY and CDR2 SVGAGI come from the germline V gene. This CDR3 is built from 15 residues. This CDR3 is CASSYGQGTNTEAFF. DNA for the CDR3: TGTGCCAGCAGTTACGGACAGGGGACGAACACTGAAGCTTTCTTT.

The V gene is TRBV7-9, the J gene TRBJ2-7; 8 bases are a match to TRBD1. V shed 4 bases and J 4 bases; nucleotides not matched to a gene: 9. There are 15 residues in the CDR3. Looked up from germline, CDR1 is SEHNR and CDR2 is FQNEAQ (reference sequence). DNA of the CDR3: TGTGCCAGCAGCTCCCCTGGACAGGGAGAATACGAGCAGTACTTC. Protein: CASSSPGQGEYEQYF.

A single count supports this clone. The chain is built from TRBV7-2 and TRBJ2-5; tentative D call: TRBD2 (7 bases). CDR3 length equals 15 residues. Germline CDR1 and CDR2: SGHTA and FQGNSA. The ends were cut back, 7 bases at V and 5 bases at J, with 20 bases in the middle. In DNA, the CDR3 is TGTGCCAGCACCCCCGGGGCGGGGGCGCGTGAGACCCAGTACTTC. Translated, it gives CASTPGAGARETQYF.

This clone came up a few times. This sequence joins TRBV11-2 and TRBJ2-1; 11 bases align to TRBD2. The junction had 8 bases not matched to a gene; V was cut back by 7 bases and J by 6 bases. CDR3 length: 15 residues. Germline values: CDR1 SGHAT, CDR2 FQNNGV. The CDR3 loop is CASTLGTSGLNEQFF. The CDR3 DNA follows: TGTGCCAGCACCTTGGGGACTAGCGGACTCAATGAGCAGTTCTTC. Supplemented by reference TRBV11-2 and TRBJ2-1, the full variable domain reads EAGVAQSPRYKIIEKRQSVAFWCNPISGHATLYWYQQILGQGPKLLIQFQNNGVVDDSQLPKDRFSAERLKGVDSTLKIQPAKLEDSAVYLCASTLGTSGLNEQFFGPGTRLTVL.

This clone occurred once. This chain connects TRBV20-1 to TRBJ2-1; 8 positions agree with TRBD2. The germline V gene has CDR1 DFQATT and CDR2 SNEGSKA (reference sequence). The CDR3 consists of 17 residues. The trim removed 3 bases at V and 0 bases at J, leaving 10 bases unmatched. The CDR3 is CSASLLAGKSSYNEQFF. The CDR3 coding sequence is TGCAGTGCTAGTCTGCTAGCGGGTAAAAGCTCCTACAATGAGCAGTTCTTC.

The rearrangement joins TRBV6-4 to TRBJ2-1; 10 bases align to TRBD2. The junction had 12 bases not matched to a gene; V was cut back by 6 bases and J by 10 bases. The CDR3 consists of 15 residues. The germline CDR1 and CDR2 sequences are MRHNA and SNTAGT. CDR3 nucleotides: TGTGCCAGCAGCTCCGAGGGAGCGGGGGGGGCCGAGCAGTTCTTC. This encodes CASSSEGAGGAEQFF.

V usage is TRBV7-8 and J usage is TRBJ2-5; D perhaps matches TRBD2 (6 bases). Germline assignment: CDR1 SGHVS and CDR2 FQNEAQ. The CDR3 runs 15 residues. The V end lost 2 bases, the J end lost 3 bases, and 13 bases lay between the germline ends. The CDR3 DNA reads as TGTGCCAGCAGCTTATTTTCCGGGAGAAAAGAGACCCAGTACTTC. Translation: CASSLFSGRKETQYF.

The chain links TRBV5-1 to TRBJ2-7, with 9 positions matching TRBD1. CDR1 is SGHRS, CDR2 YFSETQ, per germline. The CDR3 covers 16 residues. With 1 base clipped from V and 5 bases from J, the junction kept 10 bases outside the gene matches. This chain's CDR3 is CASSLLGTGRSHEQYF. The CDR3 region has the DNA TGCGCCAGCAGCTTGCTTGGGACAGGGCGGTCCCACGAGCAGTACTTC.

The chain joins TRBV12-3 or TRBV12-4 to TRBJ2-5; D is unresolved. Trimming shortened V by 1 base and J by 2 bases, and 5 bases separated the two germline ends. The CDR3 extends over 13 amino acids. As DNA, the CDR3 is TGTGCCAGCAGTTTAGGCCAGCAAGAGACCCAGTACTTC. Translating it yields CASSLGQQETQYF.

The genes are TRBV7-9 and TRBJ2-1, with 7 positions matching TRBD2. This CDR3 is built from 15 residues. V trimming: 4 bases; J trimming: 4 bases; junction bases outside the gene matches: 7. Germline V lookup: CDR1 SEHNR, CDR2 FQNEAQ (reference sequence). CDR3 sequence reads: CASSYLAEGYNEQFF. CDR3 bases: TGTGCCAGCAGCTATCTAGCGGAGGGATACAATGAGCAGTTCTTC.

The chain carries TRBV29-1 and TRBJ2-5, with a tentative D call TRBD1 (7 bases). The V gene's germline CDR1 is SQVTM and CDR2 ANQGSEA. Trimming took 3 bases from V and 7 from J, leaving 18 bases between them. This CDR3 contains 14 residues. CDR3 sequence reads: CSVDKTGTGGTQYF. The CDR3 DNA follows: TGCAGCGTTGACAAGACAGGGACCGGGGGGACCCAGTACTTC.

CDR3 in DNA: TGTGCCAGCAGCTTAGCGCGGGAGGCCAATGAGCAGTTCTTC. As protein: CASSLAREANEQFF. The chain has TRBV7-9 and TRBJ2-1; 8 bases line up with TRBD2. V trimming: 0 bases; J trimming: 6 bases; junction bases outside the gene matches: 1. This CDR3 is built from 14 residues. Germline loops: CDR1 SEHNR, CDR2 FQNEAQ (reference sequence).

The chain recombines TRBV5-6 with TRBJ1-2; weak D call: TRBD1 (5 bases). V lost 0 bases and J 8 bases, leaving 17 bases between the germline ends. CDR1 SGHDT and CDR2 YYEEEE come from the germline V gene. This CDR3 contains 15 residues. The CDR3 DNA reads as TGTGCCAGCAGCTTGGCTGGTGTACAGGCCCTAGGCTACACCTTC. It translates to CASSLAGVQALGYTF.

In DNA, the CDR3 is TGTGCCAGCAGCTCCGGACAGGGGAGGTCCGAGCAGTACTTC. Encoded protein: CASSSGQGRSEQYF. V usage is TRBV9 and J usage is TRBJ2-7; 9 bases match TRBD1. Germline V gene lookup returns CDR1 SGDLS and CDR2 YYNGEE. CDR3 length: 14 amino acids. V lost 4 bases, J lost 6 bases, and 8 bases stayed unmatched.

The V call is TRBV4-1, the J call TRBJ2-1, with 10 bases lining up with TRBD2. The CDR3 is 14 residues long. Germline V gene sequence: CDR1 MGHRA, CDR2 YSYEKL. V was clipped by 4 bases and J by 4 bases; unmatched bases: 1. The CDR3 region is CASSPSGSYNEQFF. As DNA, the CDR3 is TGCGCCAGCAGCCCTAGCGGGAGTTACAATGAGCAGTTCTTC.

The rearrangement joins TRBV7-8 to TRBJ1-2; D is possibly TRBD1 (5 bases). Trimming cost V 4 bases and J 6 bases, with 15 bases left between them. CDR3 length equals 14 residues. Germline V lookup: CDR1 SGHVS, CDR2 FQNEAQ. The CDR3 DNA reads as TGTGCCAGCAGCTACCAGCGCGGGGCCGATGGCTACACCTTC. Translated, it gives CASSYQRGADGYTF.

This clone was picked up one time. CDR3 region: CASSMWGGGNQPQHF. The CDR3 DNA sequence: TGTGCCAGTAGTATGTGGGGGGGTGGCAATCAGCCCCAGCATTTT. The V gene is TRBV19, the J gene TRBJ1-5; D perhaps matches TRBD1 (5 bases). Per the germline V gene, CDR1 is LNHDA and CDR2 is SQIVND (reference sequence). V was trimmed by 3 bases and J by 2 bases, leaving 11 bases between them. This CDR3 comprises 15 residues.